This T cell receptor (beta chain) was profiled in a study of T cell responses to AZD1222 COVID-19 vaccine (dated by TCRdb to the early 2020s). About the investigation overall: AZD1222 recipients with second doses at about 4 weeks or about 12 weeks were pooled, because spike-specific TCR depth and breadth did not differ between schedules. A total of about 240 trial participants underwent TCR sequencing, of whom about 200 received two doses of AZD1222 and some 26 received two doses of the MenACWY control vaccine. Trial participants were enrolled by age into 18-55, 56-69 and 70-plus year subgroups, with approximately 150, 30 and 60 TCR-sequenced participants respectively.

General findings and caveats noted by the study authors: The 56-69-year group was small, and its depth increase did not reach significance, likely because of low power. Reportedly, almost half of the unique spike-specific TCRs recognized epitopes lying outside the regions that are mutated in the B.1.351 and B.1.1.7 variants. A significant rise in spike-specific TCR breadth and depth was observed after two AZD1222 doses relative to day 0 and relative to MenACWY recipients. Most participants were white British and females outnumbered males, and the authors suggested that clonal diversity may have been underestimated. Vaccine-associated CD4 TCRs spanned the whole spike protein, with dominant responses in regions 160-218 and 743-854. Because no day 14 peak-response samples were available, repertoires were characterized only after the peak T cell response. Conclusions about previously exposed vaccinees were limited because only 5 or 6 AZD1222 recipients were SARS-CoV-2 seropositive at baseline.

Reading the germline V gene gives CDR1 MDHEN and CDR2 SYDVKM. From its cysteine to its phenylalanine, the CDR3 spans 12 amino acids. The kept DNA is CDR3 alone, 36 bases in frame from the first base. V is cut by 4 bases and J by 5 bases, and the space between the germline ends is 8 bases. The CDR3 regions of human TCRbeta chains were analyzed by immunosequencing. For the original study's pipeline: TCRs in the repertoires were matched against a reference library of SARS-CoV-2-specific TCRs that had been generated with the MIRA antigen-specificity platform. Breadth meant the fraction of unique TCRs that were SARS-CoV-2-associated, whereas depth meant the fraction of total T cells that were SARS-CoV-2-associated. Using the MIRA data, each spike-specific TCR was mapped to the spike region that the TCR reacts to and placed in a CD4 or CD8 class. Log10-transformed breadth and depth values were compared by one-way ANOVA with Sidak's multiple comparisons tests. TCRdb provides this immuneACCESS table in a form limited to in-frame rearrangements. Some clones are lacking; in checked studies, under half of them reflect an unresolved V gene, and why the rest are absent is not known. The V and J calls and the clone size are those of that table, but D and trimming were determined from the DNA. For this sample the table gives 150,000 to 200,000 clones, of which about 91% were detected only once. The ten largest clones add up to approximately 2.3% of the sample.

The label giving this sample's time point can be read as: baseline before first vaccination. Vaccinee samples came from UK trials COV001 and COV002, including a single-blind randomized controlled phase 2/3 trial of AZD1222 (ChAdOx1 nCoV-19) in healthy adults. For TCRbeta chain sequencing, PBMC samples from trial participants were taken at day 0 and at day 28 after the second dose. Turning to this clone: This clone's antigen is unknown. Qualities for individual bases were not recorded, and no much larger clone is one base off.

This TCR came from an adult in good health. The sequence joins TRBV28 to TRBJ1-2; too little of a D gene remains to name it. The specimen comprised peripheral blood, sampled on day 0 of AZD1222 vaccination. The DNA sequence is given as TGTGCCAGCAGTTCTCAAGGTTATGGCTACACCTTC. Its protein product is CASSSQGYGYTF.